These 5 T cell receptor beta chains came from one sample sequenced in a study of T-cell reconstitution after alpha-beta-depleted transplantation in children. A TCRbeta library incorporating unique molecular identifiers was prepared. From the PCR reads, TCRdb called clonotypes with MiXCR, one entry per CDR3 protein. The table includes around 300,000 distinct CDR3 sequences, approximately 23% detected once. The source was PBMCs, mostly from graft donor cells, collected 180 days after TCRalphabeta/CD19-depleted stem cell transplant. The receptors were sampled from a male patient younger than 18 who had a stem cell transplant for acute lymphoblastic leukemia, so the T cells may come from the graft donor.

This chain joins TRBV20-1 and TRBJ1-1; 8 bases map to TRBD1. V dropped 6 bases and J dropped 3; count of bases not matched to a gene: 3. Germline V CDR1 and CDR2: DFQATT, SNEGSKA (reference sequence). The CDR3 covers 12 residues. This chain's CDR3 is CSALTGDTEAFF. The CDR3 DNA reads TGCAGTGCGCTGACAGGGGACACTGAAGCTTTCTTT.

This clonotype came up many times. This chain links TRBV12-3 or TRBV12-4 with TRBJ2-3; 10 bases map to TRBD2. With V trimmed by 5 bases and J by 1 base, 3 bases remained unmatched. The CDR3 is made up of 15 amino acids. This CDR3 is CASSPGTSGTDTQYF. The CDR3 DNA is TGTGCCAGCAGTCCTGGGACTAGCGGCACAGATACGCAGTATTTT.

At least ten counts were recorded for this clonotype. This chain joins TRBV29-1 and TRBJ1-2; the D gene is possibly TRBD1 (5 bases). The germline V and J ends were trimmed by 2 bases and 7 bases, with 14 bases remaining between them. Germline V gives CDR1 SQVTM, CDR2 ANQGSEA. CDR3 size: 13 residues. The CDR3 loop reads CSVEHRAGPGYTF. The CDR3 DNA sequence: TGCAGCGTTGAACATAGGGCAGGGCCTGGCTACACCTTC.

The chain recombines TRBV11-2 with TRBJ2-1, with 9 bases lining up with TRBD1. V shed 5 bases and J 2 bases; nucleotides not matched to a gene: 7. CDR3 length equals 16 residues. Germline CDR1 SGHAT, CDR2 FQNNGV. This CDR3 is CASSHYRGRPYNEQFF. DNA of the CDR3: TGTGCCAGCAGCCACTACAGGGGGCGCCCCTACAATGAGCAGTTCTTC.

The chain links TRBV5-1 to TRBJ2-5; the match to TRBD2 covers 11 bases. There are 15 residues in the CDR3. With V trimmed by 1 base and J by 1 base, 0 bases remained unmatched. CDR1 is SGHRS and CDR2 is YFSETQ in the germline V gene. This CDR3 is CASSLLAGGQETQYF. CDR3 nucleotide sequence: TGCGCCAGCAGCTTGCTAGCGGGAGGCCAAGAGACCCAGTACTTC. The full variable domain, completed using reference TRBV5-1 and TRBJ2-5, is KAGVTQTPRYLIKTRGQQVTLSCSPISGHRSVSWYQQTPGQGLQFLFEYFSETQRNKGNFPGRFSGRQFSNSRSEMNVSTLELGDSALYLCASSLLAGGQETQYFGPGTRLLVL.